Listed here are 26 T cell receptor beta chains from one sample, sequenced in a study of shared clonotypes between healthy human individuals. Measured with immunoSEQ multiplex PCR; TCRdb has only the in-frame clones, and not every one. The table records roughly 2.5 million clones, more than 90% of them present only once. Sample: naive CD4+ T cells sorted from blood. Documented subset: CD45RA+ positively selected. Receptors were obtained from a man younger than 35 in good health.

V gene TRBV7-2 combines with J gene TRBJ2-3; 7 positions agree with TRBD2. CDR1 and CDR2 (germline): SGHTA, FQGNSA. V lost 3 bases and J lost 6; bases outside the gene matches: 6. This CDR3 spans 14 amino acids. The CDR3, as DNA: TGTGCCAGCAGCTTCCCGGGGGGTTGGGATACGCAGTATTTT. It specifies CASSFPGGWDTQYF.

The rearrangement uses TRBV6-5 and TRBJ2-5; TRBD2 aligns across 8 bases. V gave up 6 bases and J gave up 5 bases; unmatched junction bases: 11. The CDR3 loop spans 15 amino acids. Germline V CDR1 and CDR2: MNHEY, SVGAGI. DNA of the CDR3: TGTGCCAGCAGCCTCCTTTCGGGGGGGCACGAGACCCAGTACTTC. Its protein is CASSLLSGGHETQYF.

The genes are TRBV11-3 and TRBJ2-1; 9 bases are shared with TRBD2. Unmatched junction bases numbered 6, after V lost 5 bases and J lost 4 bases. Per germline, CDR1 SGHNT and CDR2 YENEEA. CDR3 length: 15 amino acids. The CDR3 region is CASSGTSSGYNEQFF. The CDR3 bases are TGTGCCAGCAGCGGGACTAGCTCGGGGTACAATGAGCAGTTCTTC.

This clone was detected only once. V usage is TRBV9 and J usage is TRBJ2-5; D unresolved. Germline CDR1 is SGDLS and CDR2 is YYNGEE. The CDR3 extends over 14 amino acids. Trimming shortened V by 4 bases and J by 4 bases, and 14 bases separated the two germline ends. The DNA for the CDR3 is TGTGCCAGCAGCCAACCTCCGAGTGGAGAGACCCAGTACTTC. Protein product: CASSQPPSGETQYF.

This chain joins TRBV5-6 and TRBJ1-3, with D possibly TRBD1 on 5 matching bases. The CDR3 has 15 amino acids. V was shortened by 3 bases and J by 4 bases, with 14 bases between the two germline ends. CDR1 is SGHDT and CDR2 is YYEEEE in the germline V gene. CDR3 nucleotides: TGTGCCAGCAGCTCCCCTCGCGGGGGAGGAAACACCATATATTTT. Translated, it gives CASSSPRGGGNTIYF.

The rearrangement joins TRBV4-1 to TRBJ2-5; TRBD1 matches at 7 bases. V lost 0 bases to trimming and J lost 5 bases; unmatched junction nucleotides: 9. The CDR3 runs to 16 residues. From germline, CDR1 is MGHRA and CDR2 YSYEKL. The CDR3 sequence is CASSQEGDRVRETQYF. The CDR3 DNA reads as TGCGCCAGCAGCCAAGAAGGCGACAGGGTGCGGGAGACCCAGTACTTC.

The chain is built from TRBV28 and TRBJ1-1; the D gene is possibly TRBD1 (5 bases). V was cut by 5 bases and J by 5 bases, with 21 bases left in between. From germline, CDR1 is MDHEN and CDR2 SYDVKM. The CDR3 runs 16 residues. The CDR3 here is CASSLSGTHKGTEAFF. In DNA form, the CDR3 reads TGTGCCAGCAGTCTCTCCGGGACCCATAAAGGAACTGAAGCTTTCTTT.

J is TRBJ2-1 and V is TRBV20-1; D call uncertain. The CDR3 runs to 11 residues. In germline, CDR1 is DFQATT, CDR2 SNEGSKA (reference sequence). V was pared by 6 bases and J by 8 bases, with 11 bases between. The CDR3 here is CSADNTHEQFF. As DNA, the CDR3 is TGCAGTGCCGATAACACGCATGAGCAGTTCTTC.

CDR3 in amino acids: CASSPGTESYNEQFF. In DNA, the CDR3 is TGTGCCAGCAGCCCAGGGACAGAGTCCTACAATGAGCAGTTCTTC. This chain joins TRBV9 and TRBJ2-1; 7 bases fit TRBD1. The V and J ends lost 4 bases and 1 base, in that order; junction bases with no gene match: 5. This CDR3 is built from 15 residues. Germline-derived CDR1 and CDR2 are SGDLS and YYNGEE.

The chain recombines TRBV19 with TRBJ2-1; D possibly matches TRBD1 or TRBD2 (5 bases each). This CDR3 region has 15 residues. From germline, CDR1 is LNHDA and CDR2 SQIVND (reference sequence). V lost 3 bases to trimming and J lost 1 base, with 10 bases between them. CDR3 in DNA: TGTGCCAGTAGTATTGAGGGGTTATCCTACAATGAGCAGTTCTTC. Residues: CASSIEGLSYNEQFF.

The CDR3 region is CASSLSGQNYGYTF. DNA for the CDR3: TGTGCCAGCAGTTTATCCGGACAGAACTATGGCTACACCTTC. V and J are TRBV27 and TRBJ1-2, with D maybe TRBD1 (6 bases). V dropped 0 bases and J dropped 2 bases, with 7 bases sitting between them. The CDR3 contains 14 residues. The germline V gene encodes CDR1 MNHEY and CDR2 SMNVEV (reference sequence).

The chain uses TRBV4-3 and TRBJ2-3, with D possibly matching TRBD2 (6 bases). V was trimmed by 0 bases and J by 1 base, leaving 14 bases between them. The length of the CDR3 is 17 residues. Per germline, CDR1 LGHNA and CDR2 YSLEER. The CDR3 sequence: CASSQEFRQRGTDTQYF. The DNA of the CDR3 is TGCGCCAGCAGCCAAGAGTTCCGGCAGCGGGGCACAGATACGCAGTATTTT.

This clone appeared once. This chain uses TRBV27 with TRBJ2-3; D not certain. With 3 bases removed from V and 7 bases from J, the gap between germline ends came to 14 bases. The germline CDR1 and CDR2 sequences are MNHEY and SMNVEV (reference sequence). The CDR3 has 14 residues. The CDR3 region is CASSFNLVENTQYF. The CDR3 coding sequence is TGTGCCAGCAGTTTTAATCTAGTTGAAAATACGCAGTATTTT.

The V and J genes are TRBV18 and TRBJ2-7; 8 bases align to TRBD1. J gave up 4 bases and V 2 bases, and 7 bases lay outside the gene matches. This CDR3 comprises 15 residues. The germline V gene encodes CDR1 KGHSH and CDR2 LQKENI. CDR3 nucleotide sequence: TGTGCCAGCTCACCAGCGTCAGGGGGCCCGTACGAGCAGTACTTC. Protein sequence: CASSPASGGPYEQYF.

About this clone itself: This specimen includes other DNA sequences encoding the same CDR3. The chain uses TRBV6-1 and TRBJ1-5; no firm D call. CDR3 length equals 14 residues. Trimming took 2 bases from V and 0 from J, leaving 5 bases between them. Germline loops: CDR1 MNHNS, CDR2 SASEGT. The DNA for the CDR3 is TGTGCCAGCAGTGAAATGGATAGCAATCAGCCCCAGCATTTT. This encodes CASSEMDSNQPQHF.

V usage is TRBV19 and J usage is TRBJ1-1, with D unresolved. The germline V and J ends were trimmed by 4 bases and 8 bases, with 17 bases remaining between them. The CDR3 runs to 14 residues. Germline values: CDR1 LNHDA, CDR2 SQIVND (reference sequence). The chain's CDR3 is CASSTPRVSREAFF. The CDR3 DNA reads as TGTGCCAGTAGTACTCCCCGGGTCTCTAGAGAAGCTTTCTTT.

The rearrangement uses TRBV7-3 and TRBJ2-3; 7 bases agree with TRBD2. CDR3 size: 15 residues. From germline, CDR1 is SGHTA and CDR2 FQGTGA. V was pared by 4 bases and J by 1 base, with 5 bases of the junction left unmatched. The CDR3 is CASSSGLGGTDTQYF. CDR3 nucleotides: TGTGCCAGCAGCTCCGGACTAGGCGGCACAGATACGCAGTATTTT.

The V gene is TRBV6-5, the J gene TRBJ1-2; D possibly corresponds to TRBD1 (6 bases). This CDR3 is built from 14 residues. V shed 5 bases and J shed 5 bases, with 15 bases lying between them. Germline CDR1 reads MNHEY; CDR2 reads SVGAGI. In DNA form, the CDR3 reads TGTGCCAGCAGTAGGCAGGGAGGGGGTTATGGCTACACCTTC. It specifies CASSRQGGGYGYTF.

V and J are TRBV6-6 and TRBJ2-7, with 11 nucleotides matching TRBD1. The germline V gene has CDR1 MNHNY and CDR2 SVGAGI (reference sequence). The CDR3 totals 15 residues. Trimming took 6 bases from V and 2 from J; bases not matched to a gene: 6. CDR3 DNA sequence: TGTGCCAGCAGATACCGGGACAGGGGGGCCTACGAGCAGTACTTC. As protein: CASRYRDRGAYEQYF.

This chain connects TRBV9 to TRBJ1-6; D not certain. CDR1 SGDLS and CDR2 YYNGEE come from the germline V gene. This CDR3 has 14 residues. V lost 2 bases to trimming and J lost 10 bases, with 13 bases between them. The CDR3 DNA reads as TGTGCCAGCAGCGTCGGAGGGCGGGTCTCACCCCTCCACTTT. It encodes CASSVGGRVSPLHF.

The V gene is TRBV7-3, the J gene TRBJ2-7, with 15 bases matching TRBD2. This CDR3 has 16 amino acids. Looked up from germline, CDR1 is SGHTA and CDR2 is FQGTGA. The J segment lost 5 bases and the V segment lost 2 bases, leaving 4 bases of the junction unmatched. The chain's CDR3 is CASSLRTSGGVHEQYF. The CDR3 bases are TGTGCCAGCAGCTTACGGACTAGCGGGGGGGTCCACGAGCAGTACTTC.

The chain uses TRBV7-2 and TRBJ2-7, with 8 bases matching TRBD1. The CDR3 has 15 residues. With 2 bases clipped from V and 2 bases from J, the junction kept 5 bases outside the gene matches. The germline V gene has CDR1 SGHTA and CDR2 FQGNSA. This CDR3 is CASSLLGQGPYEQYF. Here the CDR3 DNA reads TGTGCCAGCAGCTTATTAGGACAGGGCCCCTACGAGCAGTACTTC.

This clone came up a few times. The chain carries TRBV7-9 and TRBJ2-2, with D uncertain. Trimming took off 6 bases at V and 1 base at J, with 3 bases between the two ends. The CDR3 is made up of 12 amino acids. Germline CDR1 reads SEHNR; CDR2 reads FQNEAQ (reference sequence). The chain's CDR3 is CASSGNTGELFF. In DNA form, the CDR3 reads TGTGCCAGCAGTGGGAACACCGGGGAGCTGTTTTTT.

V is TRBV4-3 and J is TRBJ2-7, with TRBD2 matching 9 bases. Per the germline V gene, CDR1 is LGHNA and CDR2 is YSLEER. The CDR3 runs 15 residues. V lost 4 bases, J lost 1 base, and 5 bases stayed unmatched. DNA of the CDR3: TGCGCCAGCAGCCTGAATAGCGGGGGATCCTACGAGCAGTACTTC. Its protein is CASSLNSGGSYEQYF.

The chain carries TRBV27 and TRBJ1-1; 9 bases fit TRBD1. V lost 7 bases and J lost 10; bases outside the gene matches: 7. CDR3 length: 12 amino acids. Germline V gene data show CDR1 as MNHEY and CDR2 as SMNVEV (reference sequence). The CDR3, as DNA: TGTGCCAGCACAGGGACAGGGTCGGGAGCTTTCTTT. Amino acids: CASTGTGSGAFF.

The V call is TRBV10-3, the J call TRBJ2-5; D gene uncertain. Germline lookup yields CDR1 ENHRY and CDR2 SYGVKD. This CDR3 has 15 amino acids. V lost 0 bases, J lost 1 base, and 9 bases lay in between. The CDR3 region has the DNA TGTGCCATCAGTGAGTCAGCCGGGTCCCAAGAGACCCAGTACTTC. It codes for CAISESAGSQETQYF.